Below, one T cell receptor (beta chain) is given with its context. The data were produced by immunoSEQ multiplex PCR, yet TCRdb's version contains in-frame clones alone and is incomplete. Here the sample spans approximately 150,000 clones, roughly 95% being singletons. The data were taken from a study of control samples from healthy donors and cancer patients. Trimming shortened V by 3 bases and J by 4 bases, and 21 bases separated the two germline ends. Germline assignment: CDR1 DFQATT and CDR2 SNEGSKA (reference sequence). The CDR3 is 16 amino acids. The receptor was isolated from a woman between 25 and 40 years old in good health. V gene TRBV20-1 combines with J gene TRBJ1-2, with a possible D match to TRBD1 (6 bases). The sample consisted of blood. In DNA form, the CDR3 reads TGCAGTGCTAGTGAAACCCCCCCCGGGGGCACCTATGGCTACACCTTC. This translates into CSASETPPGGTYGYTF.